The TCR beta chain under discussion was sequenced for a study of T-cell reconstitution after alpha-beta-depleted transplantation in children. Researchers prepared the TCRbeta library using unique molecular identifiers, the study reports. TCRdb analysed the PCR reads with MiXCR anew, one entry per CDR3 protein. Seen here are roughly 220,000 distinct CDR3 sequences, about 9.6% observed once, and the top ten hold about 4.9%. This clonotype was recorded at least ten times. The CDR3 sequence is 15 residues long. V lost 4 bases to trimming and J lost 0 bases; unmatched junction nucleotides: 5. Germline loops: CDR1 KGHSH, CDR2 LQKENI.

This sequence was found in a human donor who donated a stem cell graft to a child with SCID. The V gene is TRBV18, the J gene TRBJ1-1; 7 nucleotides match TRBD1. Sequencing was performed on PBMCs from the stem cell graft donor, taken from the stem cell graft. This chain's CDR3 is CASSQSTGMNTEAFF. CDR3 nucleotides: TGTGCCAGCTCACAATCGACAGGGATGAACACTGAAGCTTTCTTT.